These T cell receptor beta chains were read from a single sample in a study of control samples from healthy donors and cancer patients. Measured with immunoSEQ multiplex PCR; TCRdb has only the in-frame clones, and not every one. The repertoire holds around 31,000 clones, with approximately 93% as singletons. Sequenced input: blood. Receptor source: a man between 60 and 70 years old in good health. Each CDR3 is given without its conserved first and last residue. The D gene is left open where the match is weak. A clone size is listed for some rows: how often the clone was seen (once, few, many), or a class if it is expanded.

cdr3_aa: ASSLSVQASYEQY
clone_size: .
j_call: TRBJ2-7
v_call: TRBV28
d_call: .

cdr3_aa: ASSLALDLRRGSSYEQY
clone_size: once
j_call: TRBJ2-7
v_call: TRBV7-2
d_call: .

cdr3_aa: AWSAPSTTSASYYEQY
clone_size: .
j_call: TRBJ2-7
v_call: TRBV30
d_call: TRBD2

cdr3_aa: ATSGPSGYNEQF
clone_size: .
j_call: TRBJ2-1
v_call: TRBV15
d_call: TRBD2

cdr3_aa: ASSYDRTGSYEQY
clone_size: .
j_call: TRBJ2-7
v_call: TRBV6-2/TRBV6-3
d_call: .

cdr3_aa: ASSSGLAGIQETQY
clone_size: .
j_call: TRBJ2-5
v_call: TRBV5-1
d_call: TRBD2

cdr3_aa: ASSHPRGFYGYT
clone_size: .
j_call: TRBJ1-2
v_call: TRBV23-1
d_call: .

cdr3_aa: ASSLYRDNYGYT
clone_size: .
j_call: TRBJ1-2
v_call: TRBV3-1/TRBV3-2
d_call: .

cdr3_aa: ASSQDKGEF
clone_size: .
j_call: TRBJ1-2
v_call: TRBV4-3
d_call: .

cdr3_aa: ASSLYRGANVLT
clone_size: .
j_call: TRBJ2-6
v_call: TRBV27
d_call: .